These T cell receptor beta chains were read from a single sample in a study of shared clonotypes between healthy human individuals. Here immunoSEQ multiplex PCR was the method, and the copy in TCRdb shows in-frame clones only, minus some. The table has roughly 1 million clones, approximately 68% seen once. Sequences were obtained from memory CD4+ T cells sorted from blood. Receptor source: a man younger than 35 in good health. Both conserved end residues are part of each CDR3. The D gene is left open where the match is weak. Where a row states a size, it is once, few, many or the class of an expanded clone; other rows omit it.

j_call	v_call	d_call	clone_size	cdr3_aa	cdr3_nt
TRBJ2-7	TRBV5-4	TRBD2	once	CASSMSGRVPNEQYF	TGTGCCAGCAGCATGAGCGGGAGAGTGCCGAACGAGCAGTACTTC
TRBJ2-3	TRBV28	-	-	CASSLHPGGDRADTQYF	TGTGCCAGCAGTCTCCATCCCGGGGGGGACAGGGCAGATACGCAGTATTTT
TRBJ2-7	TRBV11-2	TRBD2	-	CASSLIRGSSYEQYF	TGTGCCAGCAGCTTAATCCGCGGGAGCTCCTACGAGCAGTACTTC
TRBJ1-4	TRBV10-2	-	-	CASSDQVFKRGEKLFF	TGCGCCAGCAGTGATCAAGTTTTCAAACGGGGTGAAAAACTGTTTTTT
TRBJ2-7	TRBV7-2	TRBD2	-	CASSLGTSGRVYEQYF	TGTGCCAGCAGCTTAGGGACTAGCGGGAGGGTCTACGAGCAGTACTTC
TRBJ2-7	TRBV10-3	TRBD2	-	CAISVVEGLPYEQYF	TGTGCCATCAGTGTTGTTGAGGGACTACCCTACGAGCAGTACTTC
TRBJ1-5	TRBV27	-	-	CASSRIYSNQPQHF	TGTGCCAGCAGCAGAATCTATAGCAATCAGCCCCAGCATTTT
TRBJ1-2	TRBV5-1	-	-	CASSLGEGPYGYTF	TGCGCCAGCAGCCTAGGGGAGGGGCCCTATGGCTACACCTTC
TRBJ2-1	TRBV30	TRBD1	-	CAWMQGTGRDEQFF	TGTGCCTGGATGCAAGGGACAGGGAGGGATGAGCAGTTCTTC
TRBJ1-1	TRBV7-3	-	-	CASTTGGKTNTEAFF	TGTGCCAGCACCACCGGGGGCAAAACGAACACTGAAGCTTTCTTT
TRBJ1-4	TRBV7-2	-	once	CASSLQRGTNEKLFF	TGTGCCAGCAGCTTACAGAGGGGTACTAATGAAAAACTGTTTTTT
TRBJ2-1	TRBV5-1	TRBD2	-	CASSLAPTSGNGNEQFF	TGCGCCAGCAGCTTGGCCCCGACTAGCGGGAACGGTAATGAGCAGTTCTTC
TRBJ2-3	TRBV2	-	-	CASRRDLTPTDTQYF	TGTGCCAGCCGCCGGGATCTCACCCCCACAGATACGCAGTATTTT
TRBJ2-7	TRBV5-1	-	-	CASSPNLGTYEQYF	TGCGCCAGCAGCCCGAACCTTGGAACCTACGAGCAGTACTTC
TRBJ2-2	TRBV14	-	once	CASSPTRAGELFF	TGTGCCAGCAGCCCGACAAGGGCCGGGGAGCTGTTTTTT
TRBJ2-5	TRBV9	-	-	CASSVAPGPETQYF	TGTGCCAGCAGCGTAGCACCCGGGCCAGAGACCCAGTACTTC
TRBJ2-1	TRBV2	TRBD1	few	CASSERRGNEQFF	TGTGCCAGCAGTGAACGCAGGGGGAATGAGCAGTTCTTC
TRBJ2-2	TRBV19	TRBD1	few	CASSRTGIGGELFF	TGTGCCAGTAGCCGGACAGGTATTGGCGGGGAGCTGTTTTTT
TRBJ2-3	TRBV7-2	-	-	CASSSPGRTDTQYF	TGTGCCAGCAGCTCCCCGGGCCGCACAGATACGCAGTATTTT